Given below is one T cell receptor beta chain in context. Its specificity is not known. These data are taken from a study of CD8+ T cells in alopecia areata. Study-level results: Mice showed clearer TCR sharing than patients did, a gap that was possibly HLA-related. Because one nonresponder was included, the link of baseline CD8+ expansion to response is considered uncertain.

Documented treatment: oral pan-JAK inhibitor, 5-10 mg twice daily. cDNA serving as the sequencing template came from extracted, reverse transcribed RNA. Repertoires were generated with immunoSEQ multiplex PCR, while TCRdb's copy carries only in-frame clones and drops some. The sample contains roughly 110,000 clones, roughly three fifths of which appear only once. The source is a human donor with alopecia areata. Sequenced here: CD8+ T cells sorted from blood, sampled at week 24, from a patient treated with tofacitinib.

The CDR3 nucleotides read TGTGCCAGCAGCAAGACAGGGAACACCGGGGAGCTGTTTTTT. This sequence encodes CASSKTGNTGELFF. The V gene is TRBV7-8, the J gene TRBJ2-2, with D possibly TRBD1 on 6 matching bases. The CDR3 sequence is 14 residues long. Trimming removed 5 bases from V and 1 base from J, with 8 bases in between. Looked up from germline, CDR1 is SGHVS and CDR2 is FQNEAQ.